Following are 32 T cell receptor beta chains from one sample sequenced in a study of early T cells in non-severe SARS-CoV-2 infection. TCRdb itself ran the 5' RACE reads through MiXCR, one entry per CDR3 protein. In the table there are approximately 89,000 distinct CDR3 sequences, around an eighth of which are singletons. The sequencing sample was made of whole blood. The source is an adult who was a healthcare worker with PCR-confirmed SARS-CoV-2 infection or an uninfected control (not recorded which).

This clonotype has ten or more counts. The CDR3 region has the DNA TGTGCCAGCAGTTACTCGGACAGACCTTTGACTGAAGCTTTCTTT. This translates into CASSYSDRPLTEAFF. The gene calls are TRBV6-5 and TRBJ1-1, with TRBD1 as a possible D gene (6 bases). Trimming pared 0 bases from V and 5 bases from J, leaving 13 bases between. The CDR3 is made up of 15 amino acids. The germline gives CDR1 MNHEY, CDR2 SVGAGI.

The sample holds many counts of this clonotype. This sequence joins TRBV12-3 or TRBV12-4 and TRBJ2-4; no reliable D call. V gave up 7 bases and J gave up 2 bases, with 15 bases separating them. This CDR3 is 15 amino acids long. The CDR3 DNA sequence: TGTGCCAGCACCCTTGGAGAGAACACCAAAAACATTCAGTACTTC. Protein product: CASTLGENTKNIQYF.

This sequence joins TRBV12-3 or TRBV12-4 and TRBJ2-3; 7 nucleotides align to TRBD2. The J segment lost 0 bases and the V segment lost 5 bases, leaving 11 bases of the junction unmatched. The CDR3 is 17 residues long. The CDR3 DNA is TGTGCCAGCAGTCTAGAGAAGAGCGGGGCCAGCACAGATACGCAGTATTTT. It encodes CASSLEKSGASTDTQYF.

A few counts support this clonotype. The V call is TRBV4-1, the J call TRBJ1-2; 8 bases fit TRBD1. V shed 0 bases, J shed 5 bases, and the junction held 2 bases outside the gene matches. Per the germline V gene, CDR1 is MGHRA and CDR2 is YSYEKL. This CDR3 is built from 14 residues. For the CDR3, the DNA is TGCGCCAGCAGCCAAGATGACAGGGGTTATGGCTACACCTTC. Protein sequence: CASSQDDRGYGYTF.

This clonotype was observed many times. This rearrangement joins TRBV29-1 to TRBJ1-5, with D unresolved. CDR3 length equals 12 residues. V was pared by 4 bases and J by 9 bases, with 13 bases between. Germline V lookup: CDR1 SQVTM, CDR2 ANQGSEA. The CDR3 reads CSVGSNNTPQHF. The DNA for the CDR3 is TGCAGCGTTGGCTCCAATAATACGCCCCAGCATTTT.

At least ten counts were recorded for this clonotype. The rearrangement links TRBV3-1 to TRBJ2-7; D unresolved. Germline assignment: CDR1 LGHDT and CDR2 YNNKEL (reference sequence). Trimming pared 0 bases from V and 3 bases from J, leaving 9 bases between. CDR3 length equals 14 residues. The CDR3 spells CASSQDRLFYEQYF. For the CDR3, the DNA is TGTGCCAGCAGCCAAGATAGACTGTTCTACGAGCAGTACTTC.

This clonotype was observed at least ten times. The V gene is TRBV12-3 or TRBV12-4, the J gene TRBJ1-1, with 7 bases that match TRBD1. The CDR3 loop spans 11 amino acids. The V segment lost 5 bases and the J segment 7 bases; nucleotides outside the gene matches: 1. In DNA form, the CDR3 reads TGTGCCAGCAGTGGGGACAGTGAAGCTTTCTTT. Translation: CASSGDSEAFF.

There are a few counts of this clonotype. V is TRBV24-1 and J is TRBJ2-7; a weak D match, TRBD2 (5 bases). The CDR3 is made up of 13 amino acids. V was pared by 9 bases and J by 1 base, with 12 bases between. The germline V gene has CDR1 KGHDR and CDR2 SFDVKD. CDR3 region: CATGSERSYEQYF. CDR3 bases: TGTGCCACCGGATCAGAGCGGTCCTACGAGCAGTACTTC.

This clonotype has only a few counts. J is TRBJ1-5 and V is TRBV7-9; 7 bases agree with TRBD1. This CDR3 is 15 amino acids long. J was trimmed by 4 bases and V by 5 bases; bases with no gene match: 8. The germline V gene encodes CDR1 SEHNR and CDR2 FQNEAQ (reference sequence). CDR3 amino acids: CASSLTGVQNQPQHF. DNA of the CDR3: TGTGCCAGCAGCCTCACAGGGGTTCAGAATCAGCCCCAGCATTTT.

This clonotype was seen a handful of times. The CDR3 DNA reads TGTGCCAGCAGCAAAAGTCTTAGACAGGATGATCAGCCCCAGCATTTT. This codes for CASSKSLRQDDQPQHF. V gene TRBV21-1 combines with J gene TRBJ1-5; TRBD1, the D gene given by the table, was not confirmed from the DNA. TRBV21-1 is listed as a pseudogene. The CDR3 length is 16 residues.

This clonotype has just one count. The V call is TRBV9, the J call TRBJ1-2; 7 bases map to TRBD1. V shed 0 bases, J shed 3 bases, and the junction held 5 bases outside the gene matches. CDR3 length: 15 residues. CDR1 is SGDLS and CDR2 is YYNGEE in the germline V gene. The CDR3 here is CASSVGNRGDYGYTF. In nucleotides, the CDR3 is TGTGCCAGCAGCGTAGGAAACAGGGGAGACTATGGCTACACCTTC.

This clonotype was seen at least ten times. The J gene is TRBJ1-2, the V gene TRBV3-2. TRBV3-2 is described as a pseudogene. The CDR3 is made up of 18 amino acids. The CDR3 bases are TGTGCCAGCAGCCAAGATGGAGGGGCCTCCCCGGTCCTCTATGGCTACACCTTC. Translating gives CASSQDGGASPVLYGYTF.

This clonotype occurred many times. The chain has TRBV11-2 and TRBJ1-2, with D uncertain. This CDR3 contains 15 residues. Germline loops: CDR1 SGHAT, CDR2 FQNNGV. V gave up 2 bases and J gave up 2 bases, with 12 bases separating them. The CDR3: CASSLSFLGNYGYTF. In DNA, the CDR3 is TGTGCCAGCAGCTTATCGTTTCTCGGCAACTATGGCTACACCTTC.

The chain carries TRBV7-2 and TRBJ2-3; no clear D gene. This CDR3 contains 12 residues. Trimming shortened V by 0 bases and J by 6 bases, and 4 bases separated the two germline ends. Per germline, CDR1 SGHTA and CDR2 FQGNSA. The CDR3 DNA follows: TGTGCCAGCAGCTTAGCGTGGGATACGCAGTATTTT. Residues: CASSLAWDTQYF.

The chain couples TRBV28 to TRBJ2-7; no definite D call. The CDR3 totals 15 residues. Looked up from germline, CDR1 is MDHEN and CDR2 is SYDVKM. Deletions cut 6 bases from V and 0 bases from J, with 15 bases between. The CDR3 DNA reads TGTGCCAGCAGCCCTGGCCCTTCGTACTCCTACGAGCAGTACTTC. This translates into CASSPGPSYSYEQYF.

For this clonotype: A clone one base away is much larger, so this may be a read error. The CDR3, as DNA: TGTGCCAGCAGCTTGGAGATAGAATTCCACACTGAAGCTTTCTTT. Protein sequence: CASSLEIEFHTEAFF. The chain uses TRBV7-6 and TRBJ1-1; D is ambiguous. V lost 3 bases and J lost 3, with 14 bases in between. Germline loops: CDR1 SGHVS, CDR2 FNYEAQ. This CDR3 has 15 residues. Complete variable domain (other parts from reference TRBV7-6 and TRBJ1-1): GAGVSQSPRYKVTKRGQDVALRCDPISGHVSLYWYRQALGQGPEFLTYFNYEAQQDKSGLPNDRFSAERPEGSISTLTIQRTEQRDSAMYRCASSLEIEFHTEAFFGQGTRLTVV.

The genes are TRBV5-5 and TRBJ1-2; D is unclear. The CDR3 is 12 amino acids. Per germline, CDR1 SGHKS and CDR2 YYEKEE (reference sequence). V shed 0 bases and J shed 4 bases, with 4 bases lying between them. The CDR3 loop reads CASSLASYGYTF. The CDR3 region has the DNA TGTGCCAGCAGCTTGGCCAGCTATGGCTACACCTTC.

This clonotype has a count of ten or more. The V call is TRBV20-1, the J call TRBJ2-3; 9 bases are a match to TRBD2. This CDR3 contains 14 residues. Germline values: CDR1 DFQATT, CDR2 SNEGSKA (reference sequence). Germline trimming cut 4 bases from V and 7 bases from J; bases unmatched to any gene: 9. The CDR3 spells CSATWRGGQYTQYF. CDR3 nucleotide sequence: TGCAGTGCTACTTGGCGGGGGGGCCAATATACGCAGTATTTT.

This clonotype was seen many times. The CDR3 loop is CASKVYNSPLHF. The CDR3 nucleotides read TGTGCCAGCAAAGTTTATAATTCACCCCTCCACTTT. The J gene is TRBJ1-6, the V gene TRBV6-5, with D unresolved. The CDR3 loop spans 12 amino acids. Germline V lookup: CDR1 MNHEY, CDR2 SVGAGI. Trimming cost V 7 bases and J 4 bases, with 5 bases left between them.

The chain joins TRBV6-6 to TRBJ1-2, with a tentative D call TRBD1 (6 bases). This CDR3 contains 13 residues. From germline, CDR1 is MNHNY and CDR2 SVGAGI (reference sequence). Trimming took off 5 bases at V and 1 base at J, with 8 bases between the two ends. The CDR3 spells CASSPQGNYGYTF. CDR3 DNA: TGTGCCAGCAGTCCACAGGGTAACTATGGCTACACCTTC.

This clonotype showed up many times. The chain is built from TRBV6-4 and TRBJ2-1; TRBD1 matches at 11 bases. V gave up 2 bases and J gave up 6 bases; unmatched junction bases: 0. This CDR3 comprises 14 residues. In germline, CDR1 is MRHNA, CDR2 SNTAGT. CDR3 region: CASSDGTGGNEQFF. The CDR3 DNA reads as TGTGCCAGCAGTGACGGGACAGGGGGCAATGAGCAGTTCTTC.

The sample holds a few counts of this clonotype. J is TRBJ1-2 and V is TRBV19; no definite D call. Germline loops: CDR1 LNHDA, CDR2 SQIVND (reference sequence). The CDR3 totals 16 residues. V was trimmed by 4 bases and J by 6 bases, leaving 21 bases between them. CDR3 sequence: CASSTRAIRAADGYTF. The DNA for the CDR3 is TGTGCCAGTAGTACCCGAGCAATCCGGGCCGCAGATGGCTACACCTTC.

The table lists this clonotype with a few counts. V usage is TRBV6-2 or TRBV6-3 and J usage is TRBJ2-3; tentatively, D is TRBD2 (6 bases). Germline-derived CDR1 and CDR2 are MNHEY and SVGEGT. The CDR3 has 15 amino acids. V was pared by 2 bases and J by 2 bases, with 11 bases between. The chain's CDR3 is CASSYGGLYTDTQYF. The CDR3 coding sequence is TGTGCCAGCAGTTACGGGGGACTCTACACAGATACGCAGTATTTT.

The V call is TRBV28, the J call TRBJ2-4; weak D call: TRBD2 (5 bases). V was shortened by 6 bases and J by 0 bases, with 12 bases between the two germline ends. CDR3 length equals 15 residues. Germline lookup yields CDR1 MDHEN and CDR2 SYDVKM. In DNA, the CDR3 is TGTGCCAGCAGCCAGACTCGGGGAGCCAAAAACATTCAGTACTTC. Protein sequence: CASSQTRGAKNIQYF.

The V call is TRBV6-1, the J call TRBJ1-6; a possible D gene is TRBD1 (6 bases). The germline CDR1 and CDR2 sequences are MNHNS and SASEGT. This CDR3 is 13 amino acids long. V dropped 6 bases and J dropped 8 bases, with 11 bases sitting between them. This CDR3 reads CASRAHRDSPLHF. The CDR3 nucleotides are TGTGCCAGCAGGGCCCACAGGGATTCACCCCTCCACTTT.

At least ten counts were recorded for this clonotype. This rearrangement joins TRBV2 to TRBJ2-2; perhaps D is TRBD1 or TRBD2 (5 bases each). Germline CDR1 reads SNHLY; CDR2 reads FYNNEI. Deletions cut 6 bases from V and 4 bases from J, with 15 bases between. The CDR3 runs to 15 residues. The CDR3 DNA follows: TGTGCCAGCAGGGGGGAGATAGCCGGCACCGGGGAGCTGTTTTTT. Amino acid sequence: CASRGEIAGTGELFF.

In its sample, this clonotype was seen a few times. The V and J genes are TRBV7-8 and TRBJ2-3, with 7 bases fitting TRBD2. The V gene's germline CDR1 is SGHVS and CDR2 FQNEAQ. This CDR3 comprises 17 residues. After removal of 0 bases from V and 3 bases from J, the junction contained 9 bases not matched to a gene. The CDR3 nucleotides read TGTGCCAGCAGCTTAGCGCTCGGCGGGAGCCTTACAGATACGCAGTATTTT. Encoded protein: CASSLALGGSLTDTQYF.

This clonotype came up a few times. The chain carries TRBV9 and TRBJ1-5; 7 nucleotides line up with TRBD1. The ends lost 0 bases at V and 5 bases at J; junction bases unmatched: 2. The CDR3 loop spans 14 amino acids. Germline V lookup: CDR1 SGDLS, CDR2 YYNGEE. The CDR3 region has the DNA TGTGCCAGCAGCGTAGAAGGGGGCGATCAGCCCCAGCATTTT. Protein product: CASSVEGGDQPQHF.

This sequence joins TRBV6-2 or TRBV6-3 and TRBJ1-5; weak D call: TRBD1 (6 bases). Germline V gives CDR1 MNHEY, CDR2 SVGEGT. The CDR3 contains 15 residues. The V end was cut by 0 bases, the J end by 3 bases, with 9 bases between. CDR3 sequence: CASSYSGHLNQPQHF. The CDR3 DNA is TGTGCCAGCAGTTACTCGGGACATCTCAATCAGCCCCAGCATTTT.

This clonotype was seen a handful of times. J is TRBJ2-7 and V is TRBV27, with TRBD1 matching 7 bases. J was trimmed by 0 bases and V by 3 bases; bases with no gene match: 5. Germline-derived CDR1 and CDR2 are MNHEY and SMNVEV (reference sequence). CDR3 length: 15 residues. CDR3 amino acids: CASSFNRDSSYEQYF. Here the CDR3 DNA reads TGTGCCAGCAGTTTTAATCGGGACAGCTCCTACGAGCAGTACTTC.

This clonotype has a handful of counts. The rearrangement uses TRBV9 and TRBJ2-1; no clear D gene. CDR1 is SGDLS and CDR2 is YYNGEE in the germline V gene. Trimming pared 2 bases from V and 0 bases from J, leaving 15 bases between. The CDR3 contains 17 residues. CDR3 nucleotide sequence: TGTGCCAGCAGCGTGACGGTTGGCCAAAGCTCCTACAATGAGCAGTTCTTC. This gives the protein CASSVTVGQSSYNEQFF.

This clonotype has a handful of counts. The chain combines TRBV27 with TRBJ2-7; TRBD2 is a possible D gene (6 bases). Trimming removed 1 base from V and 3 bases from J, with 10 bases in between. Germline V lookup: CDR1 MNHEY, CDR2 SMNVEV (reference sequence). CDR3 length: 14 amino acids. In nucleotides, the CDR3 is TGTGCCAGCAGTTTATATTGGGGAGGCTACGAGCAGTACTTC. It encodes CASSLYWGGYEQYF.